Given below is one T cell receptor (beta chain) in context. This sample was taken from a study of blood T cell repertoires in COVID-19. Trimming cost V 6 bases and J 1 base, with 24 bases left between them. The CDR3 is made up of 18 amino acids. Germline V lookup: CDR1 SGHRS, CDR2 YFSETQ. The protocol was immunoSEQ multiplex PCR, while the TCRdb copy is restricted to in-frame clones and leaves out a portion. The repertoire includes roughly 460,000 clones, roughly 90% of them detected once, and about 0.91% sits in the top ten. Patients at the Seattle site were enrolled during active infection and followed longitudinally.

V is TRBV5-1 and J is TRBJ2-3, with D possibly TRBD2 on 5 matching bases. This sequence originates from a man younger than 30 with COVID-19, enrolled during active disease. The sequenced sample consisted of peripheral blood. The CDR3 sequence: CASMVSSSPPPGTDTQYF. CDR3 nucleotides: TGCGCCAGCATGGTTTCTAGCAGCCCGCCCCCTGGCACAGATACGCAGTATTTT.